Listed below are T cell receptor beta chains from one sample, sequenced in a study of identical twins. Using its own MiXCR run on the 5' RACE reads, TCRdb lists one record per CDR3 protein. Of hundreds of thousands of distinct CDR3 sequences listed, 21% are singletons. The sample was also reused in another study, on T cells expressing NK-cell markers.

The sequenced material came from PBMCs. The receptors come from a woman younger than 35 in good health. Both conserved end residues are part of each CDR3. A D gene is named only where the DNA matches it firmly. Expanded clones get a size class; other rows say once, few or many, or leave the size out.

size,V,J,D,CDR3,DNA
-,TRBV5-1,TRBJ2-3,-,CASSLGQGSFGDTQYF,TGCGCCAGCAGCTTGGGGCAGGGGTCGTTCGGAGATACGCAGTATTTT
few,TRBV12-3/TRBV12-4,TRBJ1-1,-,CASSRGRGLNTEAFF,TGTGCCAGCAGCCGGGGACGGGGTCTGAACACTGAAGCTTTCTTT
-,TRBV4-2,TRBJ2-1,TRBD2,CASRMLAGDNEQFF,TGTGCCAGCAGGATGCTAGCGGGGGACAATGAGCAGTTCTTC
-,TRBV11-3,TRBJ2-7,-,CASSLGWIYEQYF,TGTGCCAGCAGCTTAGGGTGGATCTACGAGCAGTACTTC
few,TRBV20-1,TRBJ2-1,TRBD2,CSYPGGDNEQFF,TGCAGCTACCCCGGGGGGGACAATGAGCAGTTCTTC
few,TRBV12-3/TRBV12-4,TRBJ2-3,TRBD1,CASSRQGRKDTQYF,TGTGCCAGCAGCCGACAGGGAAGGAAAGATACGCAGTATTTT
-,TRBV10-3,TRBJ2-6,TRBD2,CAISESPASGATGANVLTF,TGTGCCATCAGTGAGTCCCCGGCTAGCGGGGCAACCGGGGCCAACGTCCTGACTTTC
-,TRBV10-3,TRBJ2-7,-,CAIKGGTSPNEQYF,TGTGCCATCAAGGGGGGGACGAGCCCCAACGAGCAGTACTTC
few,TRBV20-1,TRBJ2-7,-,CSANRGHYEQYF,TGCAGTGCCAATAGAGGTCACTACGAGCAGTACTTC
few,TRBV6-2/TRBV6-3,TRBJ2-1,TRBD2,CASSYSSTGGYNEQFF,TGTGCCAGCAGTTACTCGTCGACGGGAGGCTACAATGAGCAGTTCTTC
-,TRBV20-1,TRBJ2-3,TRBD2,CSARGSSGGAF,TGCAGTGCTAGGGGGTCTAGCGGGGGGGCCTTT
few,TRBV12-3/TRBV12-4,TRBJ1-1,-,CASTPRRNTEAFF,TGTGCCAGCACCCCTAGACGGAACACTGAAGCTTTCTTT
many,TRBV7-7,TRBJ2-3,-,CASSRSGWDTQYF,TGTGCCAGCAGCCGGAGCGGTTGGGATACGCAGTATTTT
-,TRBV5-1,TRBJ1-5,-,CASSLTSWPQHF,TGCGCCAGCAGCTTGACGTCATGGCCCCAGCATTTT
-,TRBV7-8,TRBJ2-1,TRBD2,CASSLEAGGQREQFF,TGTGCCAGCAGCTTAGAGGCGGGGGGGCAACGTGAGCAGTTCTTC
many,TRBV6-4,TRBJ2-3,TRBD2,CASSGLGREGLPSTDTQYF,TGTGCCAGCAGTGGACTGGGGCGGGAGGGCCTGCCTAGCACAGATACGCAGTATTTT
few,TRBV12-3/TRBV12-4,TRBJ2-7,TRBD2,CASSTNSGTSASYEQYF,TGTGCCAGCAGTACGAACTCCGGGACTAGCGCCAGCTACGAGCAGTACTTC
few,TRBV5-6,TRBJ1-5,TRBD1,CASSAGTGRKPQHF,TGTGCCAGCAGCGCCGGGACAGGGAGGAAGCCCCAGCATTTT
few,TRBV27,TRBJ2-7,TRBD1,CASRPGQPYEQYF,TGTGCCAGCAGACCGGGACAGCCCTACGAGCAGTACTTC
-,TRBV27,TRBJ2-3,TRBD2,CASSKREGPRDTQYF,TGTGCCAGCTCTAAGCGGGAGGGCCCTCGAGATACGCAGTATTTT
-,TRBV12-3/TRBV12-4,TRBJ2-5,-,CASRIGQQETQYF,TGTGCCAGCAGAATAGGGCAACAAGAGACCCAGTACTTC
-,TRBV2,TRBJ2-7,-,CASSRGDTSITVYEQYF,TGTGCCAGCAGTCGGGGGGACACCAGCATAACTGTCTACGAGCAGTACTTC
-,TRBV20-1,TRBJ1-1,-,CSAPSPSPMNTEAFF,TGCAGTGCTCCCTCCCCCAGCCCCATGAACACTGAAGCTTTCTTT
-,TRBV6-5,TRBJ1-5,TRBD1,CASSYSRGRNQPQHF,TGTGCCAGCAGTTACTCAAGGGGGCGAAATCAGCCCCAGCATTTT
few,TRBV20-1,TRBJ2-1,-,CSAMGRESYNEQFF,TGCAGTGCCATGGGACGGGAGTCTTACAATGAGCAGTTCTTC
-,TRBV18,TRBJ1-5,-,CASSPPGADQPQHF,TGTGCCAGCTCACCACCGGGTGCCGATCAGCCCCAGCATTTT
many,TRBV20-1,TRBJ2-3,TRBD2,CSAHLAGSTDTQYF,TGCAGTGCTCACCTAGCGGGGAGCACAGATACGCAGTATTTT
-,TRBV29-1,TRBJ2-3,-,CSVVGSTDTQYF,TGCAGCGTTGTGGGGTCCACAGATACGCAGTATTTT
few,TRBV7-9,TRBJ2-5,-,CASSEVQGREETQYF,TGTGCCAGCAGCGAGGTGCAGGGTCGGGAAGAGACCCAGTACTTC
-,TRBV18,TRBJ2-3,-,CASSPAGPTDTQYF,TGTGCCAGCTCACCCGCAGGGCCGACAGATACGCAGTATTTT
few,TRBV20-1,TRBJ1-4,-,CSAAESTNEKLFF,TGCAGTGCTGCCGAATCAACTAATGAAAAACTGTTTTTT
-,TRBV7-2,TRBJ2-2,TRBD1,CASSVGGQGYTGELFF,TGTGCCAGCAGCGTAGGTGGACAGGGGTACACCGGGGAGCTGTTTTTT
few,TRBV6-1,TRBJ1-5,-,CASAEGGNQPQHF,TGTGCCAGCGCCGAGGGGGGCAATCAGCCCCAGCATTTT
few,TRBV20-1,TRBJ2-1,TRBD1,CSARVRQGAGLKGNEQFF,TGCAGTGCTAGAGTAAGACAGGGGGCAGGGTTAAAGGGCAATGAGCAGTTCTTC
many,TRBV29-1,TRBJ2-7,-,CSVVGGPYEQYF,TGCAGCGTTGTTGGCGGACCCTACGAGCAGTACTTC
many,TRBV29-1,TRBJ2-2,-,CSVVLNTGELFF,TGCAGCGTTGTTCTTAACACCGGGGAGCTGTTTTTT
few,TRBV5-1,TRBJ2-1,-,CASSLASQVDEQFF,TGCGCCAGCAGCTTGGCGTCCCAAGTCGATGAGCAGTTCTTC
few,TRBV15,TRBJ2-3,-,CATGRGTDTQYF,TGTGCCACCGGACGAGGGACAGATACGCAGTATTTT
many,TRBV12-3/TRBV12-4,TRBJ2-5,TRBD2,CASSFPPAGGLETQYF,TGTGCCAGCAGTTTTCCCCCAGCGGGAGGGCTAGAGACCCAGTACTTC
-,TRBV7-9,TRBJ2-7,TRBD2,CASSLWSGGTYEQYF,TGTGCCAGCAGCCTATGGAGCGGGGGAACCTACGAGCAGTACTTC
-,TRBV7-9,TRBJ2-7,-,CASSKTFLSYEQYF,TGTGCCAGCAGCAAGACGTTCCTCTCCTACGAGCAGTACTTC
once,TRBV27,TRBJ2-3,TRBD2,CASSRLSGGALNTQYF,TGTGCCAGCAGCCGGTTAAGCGGGGGGGCCCTAAATACGCAGTATTTT
-,TRBV20-1,TRBJ2-2,-,CSARVPGSRELFF,TGCAGTGCTAGAGTTCCAGGGAGCAGGGAGCTGTTTTTT
-,TRBV9,TRBJ2-5,-,CASSVDRGGVETQYF,TGTGCCAGCAGCGTAGATCGAGGCGGGGTGGAGACCCAGTACTTC
-,TRBV4-2,TRBJ2-7,TRBD1,CASSPTLQGQGWTYEQYF,TGTGCCAGCAGCCCTACCCTACAAGGACAGGGATGGACCTACGAGCAGTACTTC
many,TRBV12-3/TRBV12-4,TRBJ2-1,-,CASGENTNEQFF,TGTGCCTCGGGGGAAAATACGAATGAGCAGTTCTTC
few,TRBV5-1,TRBJ2-5,TRBD2,CASSLRERETQYF,TGTGCCAGCAGTTTGCGGGAGAGGGAGACCCAGTACTTC
-,TRBV9,TRBJ2-3,-,CASSVEGRYTDTQYF,TGTGCCAGCAGCGTAGAGGGCAGGTACACAGATACGCAGTATTTT